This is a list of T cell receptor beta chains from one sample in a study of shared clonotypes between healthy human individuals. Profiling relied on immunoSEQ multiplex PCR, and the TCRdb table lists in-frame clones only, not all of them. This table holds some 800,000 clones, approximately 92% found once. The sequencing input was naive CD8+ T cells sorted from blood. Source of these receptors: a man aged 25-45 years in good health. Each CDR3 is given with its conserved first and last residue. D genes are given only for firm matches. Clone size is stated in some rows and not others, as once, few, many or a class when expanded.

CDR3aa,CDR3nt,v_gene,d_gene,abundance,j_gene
CAITDPRDPQTDTQYF,TGTGCCATCACCGACCCTCGGGACCCCCAGACAGATACGCAGTATTTT,TRBV10-3,-,-,TRBJ2-3
CASCGASGDVDTQYF,TGTGCCTCATGCGGGGCTAGCGGGGACGTCGATACGCAGTATTTT,TRBV27,TRBD2,-,TRBJ2-3
CASTPTGVGNLFF,TGTGCCAGCACCCCCACCGGGGTTGGTAACTTGTTTTTT,TRBV7-2,-,-,TRBJ2-2
CASSITISTGELFF,TGTGCCAGTAGTATTACTATAAGCACCGGGGAGCTGTTTTTT,TRBV19,-,-,TRBJ2-2
CASSEEERVGYNEQFF,TGTGCCAGCAGTGAAGAAGAGCGAGTTGGCTACAATGAGCAGTTCTTC,TRBV6-1,-,-,TRBJ2-1
CASSQRPGMNEQYF,TGCGCCAGCAGTCAACGGCCGGGGATGAACGAGCAGTACTTC,TRBV23-1,-,-,TRBJ2-7
CASTVRDRTYTGELFF,TGTGCCAGCACCGTCCGGGACAGAACTTACACCGGGGAGCTGTTTTTT,TRBV7-9,TRBD1,-,TRBJ2-2
CASSQGWGSPQHF,TGCGCCAGCAGCCAAGGGTGGGGTTCGCCCCAGCATTTT,TRBV4-1,-,-,TRBJ1-5
CASSSTSGRLDTQYF,TGTGCCAGCAGCTCAACTAGCGGGAGGCTAGATACGCAGTATTTT,TRBV11-2,TRBD2,-,TRBJ2-3
CASSLVARYYEQYF,TGCGCCAGCAGCTTGGTGGCTCGCTACTACGAGCAGTACTTC,TRBV5-1,-,-,TRBJ2-7
CASSPIPGQGDNEQFF,TGTGCCAGCAGTCCAATTCCGGGACAGGGAGACAATGAGCAGTTCTTC,TRBV28,TRBD1,-,TRBJ2-1
CASSFFLPGGAGRGYTF,TGTGCCAGCAGCTTTTTTCTACCGGGGGGCGCTGGACGTGGCTACACCTTC,TRBV11-2,-,-,TRBJ1-2
CASSLFTGELFF,TGCGCCAGCAGCTTGTTTACCGGGGAGCTGTTTTTT,TRBV5-1,-,-,TRBJ2-2
CASRLLTGDSQETQYF,TGTGCCAGCAGACTTTTGACAGGGGATTCGCAAGAGACCCAGTACTTC,TRBV5-6,TRBD1,-,TRBJ2-5
CASSLGRERDYTF,TGTGCCAGCAGCTTGGGGCGCGAACGGGACTACACCTTC,TRBV5-5,-,-,TRBJ1-2
CASSLYAGGYNEQFF,TGTGCCAGCAGTTTATATGCGGGGGGATACAATGAGCAGTTCTTC,TRBV28,TRBD2,-,TRBJ2-1
CASRRSGGPAGNIQYF,TGTGCCAGCAGGAGGAGCGGGGGGCCCGCGGGAAACATTCAGTACTTC,TRBV27,TRBD2,-,TRBJ2-4
CASSRSPPGTDEKLFF,TGTGCCAGCAGCCGAAGTCCCCCCGGGACAGACGAAAAACTGTTTTTT,TRBV6-6,TRBD1,-,TRBJ1-4
CASSRIWSRSYGELFF,TGTGCCAGCAGCCGAATCTGGTCTCGATCTTACGGGGAGCTGTTTTTT,TRBV21-1,-,-,TRBJ2-2
CSVGNPNTGELFF,TGCAGCGTTGGCAATCCGAACACCGGGGAGCTGTTTTTT,TRBV29-1,-,-,TRBJ2-2
CASSPPPGRTSGELFF,TGTGCCAGCAGCCCACCACCGGGACGGACGAGCGGGGAGCTGTTTTTT,TRBV7-3,-,-,TRBJ2-2
CASSSVGGLRHEQFF,TGTGCCAGCAGCTCTGTCGGGGGTTTACGACATGAGCAGTTCTTC,TRBV5-8,-,-,TRBJ2-1
CASSLAWGTAYNEQFF,TGTGCCAGCAGTCTTGCGTGGGGGACAGCCTACAATGAGCAGTTCTTC,TRBV7-9,TRBD1,-,TRBJ2-1
CASSLFSYEQYF,TGTGCCAGCAGTTTATTCTCCTACGAGCAGTACTTC,TRBV28,-,-,TRBJ2-7
CASSLRTSGETDTQYF,TGTGCCAGCAGTTTAAGGACTAGCGGGGAGACAGATACGCAGTATTTT,TRBV27,TRBD2,-,TRBJ2-3
CASSGDQPQHF,TGTGCCAGCAGTGGAGATCAGCCCCAGCATTTT,TRBV6-1,-,-,TRBJ1-5
CSVTGGSSTDTQYF,TGCAGCGTGACAGGGGGCTCTAGCACAGATACGCAGTATTTT,TRBV29-1,TRBD1,once,TRBJ2-3
CASTLLGRTTDTQYF,TGCGCCAGCACCCTACTGGGGCGCACCACAGATACGCAGTATTTT,TRBV5-1,-,once,TRBJ2-3
CAISESASYPYNEQFF,TGTGCCATCAGTGAGTCCGCTAGCTATCCCTACAATGAGCAGTTCTTC,TRBV10-3,-,-,TRBJ2-1
CASSLEAGGGNEQFF,TGTGCCAGCAGCTTAGAAGCGGGAGGCGGTAATGAGCAGTTCTTC,TRBV7-9,TRBD2,-,TRBJ2-1
CASAGEGLLEAFF,TGTGCCAGCGCAGGGGAGGGTCTTCTAGAAGCTTTCTTT,TRBV18,-,few,TRBJ1-1
CASSPRNYNGELFF,TGTGCCAGCTCACCCAGAAACTACAACGGGGAGCTGTTTTTT,TRBV18,-,-,TRBJ2-2
CASSPGTAQETQYF,TGTGCCAGCAGCCCTGGGACAGCACAAGAGACCCAGTACTTC,TRBV9,TRBD1,-,TRBJ2-5
CASSFRWGNYGYTF,TGTGCCAGCAGCTTCCGGTGGGGAAACTATGGCTACACCTTC,TRBV6-5,-,-,TRBJ1-2
CASSWGTGIDTQYF,TGTGCCAGCAGTTGGGGGACAGGGATCGATACGCAGTATTTT,TRBV19,TRBD1,-,TRBJ2-3
CASSYSVRNKNTEAFF,TGTGCCAGCAGTTACTCGGTGAGAAACAAAAACACTGAAGCTTTCTTT,TRBV6-5,-,-,TRBJ1-1
CASSLRSYEQYF,TGTGCCAGCAGTTTGCGTTCCTACGAGCAGTACTTC,TRBV28,-,-,TRBJ2-7
CASSSNSLNNEQFF,TGTGCCAGCAGCTCGAACAGCCTTAACAATGAGCAGTTCTTC,TRBV7-9,-,-,TRBJ2-1
CASSEKGQGHLLDTQYF,TGTGCCAGCAGTGAGAAGGGACAGGGTCATCTTCTGGATACGCAGTATTTT,TRBV2,TRBD1,-,TRBJ2-3
CASSLPRGRSSYNEQFF,TGTGCCAGCAGCTTACCGCGCGGGAGAAGCTCCTACAATGAGCAGTTCTTC,TRBV11-2,TRBD2,-,TRBJ2-1
CASSLVGKREGRYNEQFF,TGTGCCAGCAGCTTAGTGGGGAAGCGGGAGGGCCGCTACAATGAGCAGTTCTTC,TRBV7-9,TRBD2,-,TRBJ2-1
CASSYQDWYEQYF,TGTGCCAGCAGTTACCAGGACTGGTACGAGCAGTACTTC,TRBV6-6,-,-,TRBJ2-7
CASSLFAGRQGAYEQYF,TGTGCCAGCAGTTTATTCGCTGGTAGACAGGGGGCGTACGAGCAGTACTTC,TRBV27,TRBD1,-,TRBJ2-7
CASSPSGENNYGYTF,TGTGCCAGCTCACCTTCCGGGGAGAATAACTATGGCTACACCTTC,TRBV18,-,-,TRBJ1-2
CASSLAWDRDTDTQYF,TGTGCCAGCAGCTTAGCCTGGGACCGAGACACAGATACGCAGTATTTT,TRBV7-9,-,-,TRBJ2-3